These 8 T cell receptor beta chains were all obtained from the same sample, sequenced in a study of cytomegalovirus exposure and HLA in healthy donors (dated by TCRdb to the late 2010s). Libraries came from the immunoSEQ multiplex PCR assay. The multiplex PCR relied on a mix of 60 forward primers for TCR Vbeta segments and 13 reverse primers for TCR Jbeta segments. TCRdb took this table from immuneACCESS and kept in-frame rearrangements with V and J called. Such tables lack part of the clones; where checked against another copy, unresolved V genes explain under half of the gap, and the rest is unexplained. The sample includes 130,000 to 150,000 clones, with 75% to 90% observed a single time. Under 3% of the sample is taken by the ten largest. Sequencing was carried out using PBMCs. All receptors come from a woman aged 25 to 39 in good health and CMV-seronegative.

This chain links TRBV29-1 with TRBJ2-3; D ambiguous. Trimming pared 3 bases from V and 0 bases from J, leaving 7 bases between. This CDR3 has 13 amino acids. Per the germline V gene, CDR1 is SQVTM and CDR2 is ANQGSEA. This CDR3 is CSVDEQSTDTQYF. CDR3 in DNA: TGCAGCGTTGACGAACAGAGCACAGATACGCAGTATTTT.

The CDR3, as DNA: TGTGCCAGTAGTATAGGACAGGGGGCGGCTGGCTACACCTTC. It yields the protein CASSIGQGAAGYTF. The chain uses TRBV19 and TRBJ1-2; 10 positions match TRBD1. With 1 base clipped from V and 7 bases from J, the junction kept 3 bases outside the gene matches. CDR3 size: 14 residues. The germline V gene has CDR1 LNHDA and CDR2 SQIVND (reference sequence).

This clone was picked up one time. The chain couples TRBV5-1 to TRBJ2-3; D gene unclear. V dropped 0 bases and J dropped 4 bases, with 6 bases sitting between them. The CDR3 runs 13 residues. From germline, CDR1 is SGHRS and CDR2 YFSETQ. The CDR3 coding sequence is TGCGCCAGCAGCTTGGAAGCTTCAGATACGCAGTATTTT. Translating gives CASSLEASDTQYF.

The rearrangement joins TRBV13 to TRBJ2-1; TRBD1 matches 9 bases. The CDR3 totals 15 residues. The trim removed 5 bases at V and 8 bases at J, leaving 10 bases unmatched. Germline V gene lookup returns CDR1 PRHDT and CDR2 FYEKMQ (reference sequence). The CDR3 DNA follows: TGTGCCAGCAGCCCTAGGGAGGACAGGGGAGATGAGCAGTTCTTC. Translating it yields CASSPREDRGDEQFF.

The chain's CDR3 is CAWSGLPGGETQYF. The CDR3 DNA reads as TGTGCCTGGAGTGGACTACCGGGAGGAGAGACCCAGTACTTC. The rearrangement joins TRBV30 to TRBJ2-5; TRBD2 aligns across 7 bases. The CDR3 totals 14 residues. V lost 1 base, J lost 4 bases, and 6 bases stayed unmatched. CDR1 GTSNPN and CDR2 SVGIG come from the germline V gene (reference sequence).

The sample holds a few counts of this clone. This chain uses TRBV6-6 with TRBJ1-1; 8 bases are shared with TRBD1. Germline lookup yields CDR1 MNHNY and CDR2 SVGAGI (reference sequence). Trimming at V came to 5 bases and at J to 2 bases, leaving 4 bases not matched to a gene. The CDR3 is made up of 14 amino acids. CDR3 nucleotides: TGTGCCAGCAGTAGGACAGGGAGAAACACTGAAGCTTTCTTT. Its translation is CASSRTGRNTEAFF.

The rearrangement uses TRBV5-1 and TRBJ2-1, with D possibly being TRBD2 (5 bases). The V gene lost 4 bases and the J gene lost 0 bases, with 11 bases spanning the gap. This CDR3 region has 15 residues. From germline, CDR1 is SGHRS and CDR2 YFSETQ. The DNA for the CDR3 is TGCGCCAGCAGCGCGCGAGGGAGCTCCTACAATGAGCAGTTCTTC. This codes for CASSARGSSYNEQFF.

V is TRBV7-9 and J is TRBJ2-1; D may be TRBD2 (7 bases). From germline, CDR1 is SEHNR and CDR2 FQNEAQ (reference sequence). This CDR3 is 15 amino acids long. V lost 1 base and J 3 bases, leaving 10 bases between the germline ends. CDR3 residues: CASSLGGGRYNEQFF. CDR3 in DNA: TGTGCCAGCAGCTTAGGGGGGGGCCGCTACAATGAGCAGTTCTTC.